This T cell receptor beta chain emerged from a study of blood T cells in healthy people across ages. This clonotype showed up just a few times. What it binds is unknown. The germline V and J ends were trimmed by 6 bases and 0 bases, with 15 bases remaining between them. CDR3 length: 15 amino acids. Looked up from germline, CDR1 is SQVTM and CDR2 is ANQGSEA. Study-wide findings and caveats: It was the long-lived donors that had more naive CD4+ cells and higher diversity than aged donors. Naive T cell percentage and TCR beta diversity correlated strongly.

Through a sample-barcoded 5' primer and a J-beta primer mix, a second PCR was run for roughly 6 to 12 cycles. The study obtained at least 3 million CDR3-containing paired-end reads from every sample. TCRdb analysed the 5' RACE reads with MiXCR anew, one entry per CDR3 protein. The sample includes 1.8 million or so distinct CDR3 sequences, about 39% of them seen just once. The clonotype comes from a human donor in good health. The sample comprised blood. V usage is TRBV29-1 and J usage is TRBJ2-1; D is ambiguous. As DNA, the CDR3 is TGCAGCGTCACCTCGGCCAAAACCTCCTACAATGAGCAGTTCTTC. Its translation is CSVTSAKTSYNEQFF.